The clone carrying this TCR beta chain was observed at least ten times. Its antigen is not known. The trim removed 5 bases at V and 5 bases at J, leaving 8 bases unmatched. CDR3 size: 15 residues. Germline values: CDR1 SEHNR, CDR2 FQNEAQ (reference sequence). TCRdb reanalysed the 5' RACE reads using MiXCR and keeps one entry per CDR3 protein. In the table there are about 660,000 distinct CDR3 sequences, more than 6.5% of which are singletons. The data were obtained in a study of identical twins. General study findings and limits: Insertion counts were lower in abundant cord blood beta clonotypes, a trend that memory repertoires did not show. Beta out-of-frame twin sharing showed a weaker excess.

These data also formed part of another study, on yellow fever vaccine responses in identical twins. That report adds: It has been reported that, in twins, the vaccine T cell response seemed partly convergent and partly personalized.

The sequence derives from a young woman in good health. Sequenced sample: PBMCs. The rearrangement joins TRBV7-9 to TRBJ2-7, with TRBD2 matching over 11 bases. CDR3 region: CASSAVAGGPHEQYF. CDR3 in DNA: TGTGCCAGCAGCGCTGTAGCGGGGGGGCCCCACGAGCAGTACTTC.